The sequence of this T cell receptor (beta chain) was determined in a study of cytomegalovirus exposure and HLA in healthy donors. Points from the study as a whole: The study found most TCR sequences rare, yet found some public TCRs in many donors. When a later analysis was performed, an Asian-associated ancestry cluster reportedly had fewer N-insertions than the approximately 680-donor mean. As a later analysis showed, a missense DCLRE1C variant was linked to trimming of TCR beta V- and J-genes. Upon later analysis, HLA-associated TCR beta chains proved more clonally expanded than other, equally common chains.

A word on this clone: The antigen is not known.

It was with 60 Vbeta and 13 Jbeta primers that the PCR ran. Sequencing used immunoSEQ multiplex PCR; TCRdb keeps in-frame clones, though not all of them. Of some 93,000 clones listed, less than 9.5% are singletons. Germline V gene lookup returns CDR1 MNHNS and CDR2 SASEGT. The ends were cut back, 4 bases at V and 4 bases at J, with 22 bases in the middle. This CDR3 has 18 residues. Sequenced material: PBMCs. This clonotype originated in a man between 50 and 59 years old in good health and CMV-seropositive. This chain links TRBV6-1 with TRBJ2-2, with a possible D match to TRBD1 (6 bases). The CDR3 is CASSVDGTPRGFTGELFF. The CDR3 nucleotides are TGTGCCAGCAGTGTCGATGGGACACCCCGAGGGTTCACCGGGGAGCTGTTTTTT.